Listed below are T cell receptor beta chains from one sample, sequenced in a study of preoperative IRX-2 immunotherapy in early breast cancer. Libraries were prepared by immunoSEQ multiplex PCR; TCRdb keeps only in-frame clonotypes and omits some of them. The top ten clones hold approximately 1.5% of a sample with about 33,000 clones, roughly 91% of them seen once. This sample comprised tumor tissue, obtained after IRX-2 immunotherapy. The source of these receptors is a human donor with breast cancer. Each CDR3 is given with its conserved first and last residue. The D gene is left open where the match is weak. Rows give clone size only sometimes, using once, few, many, or a class for an expanded clone.

J gene: TRBJ2-1; D gene: -; V gene: TRBV11-3; clone size: -; CDR3 DNA: TGTGCCAGCAGCTTAGGGGGCCTAACCTACAATGAGCAGTTCTTC; CDR3 protein: CASSLGGLTYNEQFF
J gene: TRBJ2-3; D gene: -; V gene: TRBV19; clone size: -; CDR3 DNA: TGTGCCAGTAGAATGGACGAGCCTCCCGATACGCAGTATTTT; CDR3 protein: CASRMDEPPDTQYF
J gene: TRBJ2-1; D gene: TRBD2; V gene: TRBV7-1; clone size: once; CDR3 DNA: TGTGCCAGCAGCCAAGATCCGGCGGGAGTTCGGGATGAGCAGTTCTTC; CDR3 protein: CASSQDPAGVRDEQFF
J gene: TRBJ2-1; D gene: TRBD1; V gene: TRBV6-8; clone size: -; CDR3 DNA: TGTGCCAGCAGTTCGGGGGACAGGGTCAATGAGCAGTTCTTC; CDR3 protein: CASSSGDRVNEQFF
J gene: TRBJ1-1; D gene: -; V gene: TRBV28; clone size: -; CDR3 DNA: TGTGCCAGCTCTGATGCAAACACTGAAGCTTTCTTT; CDR3 protein: CASSDANTEAFF
J gene: TRBJ2-5; D gene: -; V gene: TRBV18; clone size: -; CDR3 DNA: TGTGCCAGCCGAGGGAGCGAAGAGACCCAGTACTTC; CDR3 protein: CASRGSEETQYF
J gene: TRBJ1-4; D gene: -; V gene: TRBV19; clone size: -; CDR3 DNA: TGTGCCAGTAGTATGGGCGGGACCGGGGGTGAGAAACTGTTTTTT; CDR3 protein: CASSMGGTGGEKLFF
J gene: TRBJ1-1; D gene: TRBD1; V gene: TRBV11-3; clone size: -; CDR3 DNA: TGTGCCAGCAGACGTAACAGGGGGACTATGAACACTGAAGCTTTCTTT; CDR3 protein: CASRRNRGTMNTEAFF
J gene: TRBJ2-2; D gene: -; V gene: TRBV29-1; clone size: few; CDR3 DNA: TGCAGCGCTTACAGACAGGAGAACACCGGGGAGCTGTTTTTT; CDR3 protein: CSAYRQENTGELFF
J gene: TRBJ2-2; D gene: TRBD1; V gene: TRBV18; clone size: -; CDR3 DNA: TGTGCCAGCTCACAGGGACAGCAGAACACCGGGGAGCTGTTTTTT; CDR3 protein: CASSQGQQNTGELFF
J gene: TRBJ1-6; D gene: -; V gene: TRBV11-3; clone size: -; CDR3 DNA: TGTGCCAGCAGCGCGACGGACAGATCGAATTCACCCCTCCACTTT; CDR3 protein: CASSATDRSNSPLHF
J gene: TRBJ2-5; D gene: -; V gene: TRBV6-8; clone size: -; CDR3 DNA: TGTGCCAGCAGTTACTCAGGGGTACAAGAGACCCAGTACTTC; CDR3 protein: CASSYSGVQETQYF
J gene: TRBJ1-4; D gene: -; V gene: TRBV28; clone size: -; CDR3 DNA: TGTGCCAGCAGTGGGTCCTTGAGGGGATCGGGTGAAAAACTGTTTTTT; CDR3 protein: CASSGSLRGSGEKLFF
J gene: TRBJ2-5; D gene: -; V gene: TRBV22-1; clone size: -; CDR3 DNA: TGTGCCAGCAGTTTCCCGACAGGGTCAGAGACCCAGTACTTC; CDR3 protein: CASSFPTGSETQYF
J gene: TRBJ2-1; D gene: TRBD1; V gene: TRBV6-8; clone size: few; CDR3 DNA: TGTGCCAGCAGGACTGACAGGGGGCGCATACATGAGCAGTTCTTC; CDR3 protein: CASRTDRGRIHEQFF
J gene: TRBJ2-5; D gene: TRBD1; V gene: TRBV7-7; clone size: -; CDR3 DNA: TGTGCCAGCAGCACCGCAGGGGGAAAGGAGACCCAGTACTTC; CDR3 protein: CASSTAGGKETQYF
J gene: TRBJ1-2; D gene: -; V gene: TRBV15; clone size: -; CDR3 DNA: TGTGCCACCAGCAGAGATAGGGGGGAGGCAAACTATGGCTACACCTTC; CDR3 protein: CATSRDRGEANYGYTF
J gene: TRBJ2-1; D gene: TRBD2; V gene: TRBV5-1; clone size: -; CDR3 DNA: TGCGCCAGCACCTTAGGTCTCGGGACGGGAGGCGATGAGCAGTTCTTC; CDR3 protein: CASTLGLGTGGDEQFF
J gene: TRBJ1-5; D gene: -; V gene: TRBV19; clone size: -; CDR3 DNA: TGTGCCAGTAGTTTTTGGGCGGTTGTTCGTCAGCCCCAGCATTTT; CDR3 protein: CASSFWAVVRQPQHF
J gene: TRBJ1-1; D gene: -; V gene: TRBV5-1; clone size: -; CDR3 DNA: TGCGCCAGCAGCTTGGTGTCGGGGAACACTGAAGCTTTCTTT; CDR3 protein: CASSLVSGNTEAFF
J gene: TRBJ2-7; D gene: TRBD2; V gene: TRBV7-2; clone size: -; CDR3 DNA: TGTGCCAGCAGCTTATGGACTAGCGGGGCCGACGAGCAGTACTTC; CDR3 protein: CASSLWTSGADEQYF
J gene: TRBJ1-2; D gene: TRBD1; V gene: TRBV19; clone size: -; CDR3 DNA: TGTGCCAGTAGGGACCGGGACAGACTTAACTATGGCTACACCTTC; CDR3 protein: CASRDRDRLNYGYTF
J gene: TRBJ1-1; D gene: -; V gene: TRBV6-8; clone size: once; CDR3 DNA: TGTGCCAGCAGTTACTCACCCAGGGTGAACACTGAAGCTTTCTTT; CDR3 protein: CASSYSPRVNTEAFF
J gene: TRBJ2-1; D gene: -; V gene: TRBV19; clone size: few; CDR3 DNA: TGTGCCAGTAGTATAGGTTCAGACTACAATGAGCAGTTCTTC; CDR3 protein: CASSIGSDYNEQFF
J gene: TRBJ2-5; D gene: -; V gene: TRBV6-8; clone size: -; CDR3 DNA: TGTGCCAGCAGTTACTCGGGGACGGGCCAAGAGACCCAGTACTTC; CDR3 protein: CASSYSGTGQETQYF
J gene: TRBJ1-1; D gene: -; V gene: TRBV11-3; clone size: -; CDR3 DNA: TGTGCCAGCAGTTTAGATCTTCGACCGAACACTGAAGCTTTCTTT; CDR3 protein: CASSLDLRPNTEAFF